This passage covers 9 T cell receptor beta chains from one sample sequenced in a study of T cell repertoires in cytomegalovirus infection. From the reads, TCRdb called clonotypes with MiXCR, one entry per CDR3 protein. The sample holds around 99,000 distinct CDR3 sequences, about 30% seen once. Their antigens remain unidentified. The material was CD8+ T cells from cultured PBMCs, obtained from culture after CMV antigen stimulation. These receptors originate from a human donor in good health (CMV status not recorded). Some clones in this sample may be carry-over from other donors' samples.

This clonotype was seen more than once but under ten times. The chain couples TRBV19 to TRBJ1-1, with D uncertain. V gave up 3 bases and J gave up 1 base, with 9 bases separating them. Germline-derived CDR1 and CDR2 are LNHDA and SQIVND (reference sequence). This CDR3 is built from 14 residues. CDR3 residues: CASSIGSQNTEAFF. CDR3 coding DNA: TGTGCCAGTAGTATCGGATCCCAGAACACTGAAGCTTTCTTT.

The chain combines TRBV4-1 with TRBJ2-3; either TRBD1 or TRBD2 may fit D (5 bases each). CDR3 length equals 16 residues. Trimming left V 0 bases short and J 2 bases short, with 12 bases between. Germline V gene sequence: CDR1 MGHRA, CDR2 YSYEKL. CDR3 nucleotide sequence: TGCGCCAGCAGCCAAGAGGGACCGACAATCACAGATACGCAGTATTTT. Translated, it gives CASSQEGPTITDTQYF.

The chain employs TRBV24-1 and TRBJ2-3, with TRBD1 matching over 8 bases. Germline V CDR1 and CDR2: KGHDR, SFDVKD. J gave up 3 bases and V 8 bases, and 6 bases lay outside the gene matches. The CDR3 contains 14 residues. In DNA form, the CDR3 reads TGTGCCACCAAGGACAGGGTTGAGACAGATACGCAGTATTTT. Amino acid sequence: CATKDRVETDTQYF.

This clonotype was recorded a few times. V and J are TRBV7-9 and TRBJ2-1; the D is unclear. The CDR3 spans 15 residues. Germline V gene lookup returns CDR1 SEHNR and CDR2 FQNEAQ (reference sequence). The germline V and J ends were trimmed by 7 bases and 3 bases, with 16 bases remaining between them. The CDR3 DNA is TGTGCCAGCACCGATGGGTTAGCAGACTACAATGAGCAGTTCTTC. It yields the protein CASTDGLADYNEQFF. Drawing the rest from reference TRBV7-9 and TRBJ2-1, the complete variable domain is DTGVSQNPRHKITKRGQNVTFRCDPISEHNRLYWYRQTLGQGPEFLTYFQNEAQLEKSRLLSDRFSAERPKGSFSTLEIQRTEQGDSAMYLCASTDGLADYNEQFFGPGTRLTVL.

The CDR3 reads CSARDYRGATNEKLFF. The DNA for the CDR3 is TGCAGTGCTAGAGATTACAGGGGGGCAACTAATGAAAAACTGTTTTTT. The rearrangement joins TRBV20-1 to TRBJ1-4; 8 bases match TRBD1. Germline V gene data show CDR1 as DFQATT and CDR2 as SNEGSKA (reference sequence). The V segment lost 0 bases and the J segment 0 bases; nucleotides outside the gene matches: 3. This CDR3 is 16 amino acids long.

This clonotype was observed many times. The genes are TRBV7-2 and TRBJ1-1; no definite D call. Trimming cost V 2 bases and J 1 base, with 5 bases left between them. Germline loops: CDR1 SGHTA, CDR2 FQGNSA. This CDR3 spans 13 amino acids. CDR3 coding DNA: TGTGCCAGCAGCTTATGGTCGAACACTGAAGCTTTCTTT. This gives the protein CASSLWSNTEAFF.

This clonotype was observed many times. V is TRBV27 and J is TRBJ2-7; TRBD2 agrees at 12 bases. The CDR3 contains 13 residues. The V gene's germline CDR1 is MNHEY and CDR2 SMNVEV (reference sequence). With V trimmed by 3 bases and J by 11 bases, 5 bases remained unmatched. CDR3 sequence reads: CASSLSSGGEKYF. The DNA for the CDR3 is TGTGCCAGCAGTTTGTCTAGCGGGGGGGAAAAGTACTTC.

This clonotype was seen more than once but under ten times. The chain has TRBV7-2 and TRBJ1-1, with TRBD1 as a possible D gene (6 bases). CDR3 size: 15 residues. V shed 1 base and J shed 4 bases, with 13 bases lying between them. The germline CDR1 and CDR2 sequences are SGHTA and FQGNSA. The CDR3 DNA reads as TGTGCCAGCAGCTTAGTTGAGGGGGGAAGCACTGAAGCTTTCTTT. This gives the protein CASSLVEGGSTEAFF.

The sample holds many counts of this clonotype. This chain joins TRBV6-1 and TRBJ2-1, with D perhaps matching TRBD1 or TRBD2 (6 bases each). The germline CDR1 and CDR2 sequences are MNHNS and SASEGT. V lost 6 bases, J lost 8 bases, and 14 bases lay in between. The CDR3 covers 13 residues. CDR3 DNA: TGTGCCAGCAGGAGGGGGGCCGTGGATGAGCAGTTCTTC. It encodes CASRRGAVDEQFF.